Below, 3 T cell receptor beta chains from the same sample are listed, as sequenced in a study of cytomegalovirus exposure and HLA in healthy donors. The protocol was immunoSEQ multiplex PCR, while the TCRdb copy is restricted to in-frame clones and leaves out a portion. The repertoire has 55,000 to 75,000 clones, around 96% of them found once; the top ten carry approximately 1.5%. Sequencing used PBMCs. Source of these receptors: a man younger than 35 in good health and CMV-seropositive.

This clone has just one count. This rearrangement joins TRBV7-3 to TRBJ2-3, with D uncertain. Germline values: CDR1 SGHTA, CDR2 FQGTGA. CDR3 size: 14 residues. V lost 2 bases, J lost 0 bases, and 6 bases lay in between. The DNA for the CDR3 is TGTGCCAGCAGCTTAGCGTTAAGCACAGATACGCAGTATTTT. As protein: CASSLALSTDTQYF. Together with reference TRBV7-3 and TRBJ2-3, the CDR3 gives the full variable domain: GAGVSQTPSNKVTEKGKYVELRCDPISGHTALYWYRQSLGQGPEFLIYFQGTGAADDSGLPNDRFFAVRPEGSVSTLKIQRTERGDSAVYLCASSLALSTDTQYFGPGTRLTVL.

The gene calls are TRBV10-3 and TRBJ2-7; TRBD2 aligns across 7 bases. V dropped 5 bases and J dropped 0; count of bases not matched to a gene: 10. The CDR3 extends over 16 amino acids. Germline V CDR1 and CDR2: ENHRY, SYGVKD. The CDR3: CAISLGGTISSYEQYF. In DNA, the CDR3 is TGTGCCATCAGTTTGGGGGGGACCATTAGCTCCTACGAGCAGTACTTC.

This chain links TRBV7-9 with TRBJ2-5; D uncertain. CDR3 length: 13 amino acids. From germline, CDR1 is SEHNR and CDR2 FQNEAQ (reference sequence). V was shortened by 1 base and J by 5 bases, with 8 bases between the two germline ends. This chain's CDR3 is CASSLVAQETQYF. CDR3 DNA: TGTGCCAGCAGCTTAGTCGCCCAGGAGACCCAGTACTTC.